One sample yielded the 21 T cell receptor beta chains listed below, sequenced in a study of T cell responses to AZD1222 COVID-19 vaccine. This table comes from immunoSEQ multiplex PCR, and its TCRdb copy is limited to in-frame clones, with some not included. The sample lists more than 110,000 clones, more than 85% occurring once. The sample in question was peripheral blood, obtained on day 0 of AZD1222 vaccination. The source is an adult in good health.

The chain has TRBV9 and TRBJ2-3; D gene uncertain. This CDR3 spans 17 amino acids. The germline V gene encodes CDR1 SGDLS and CDR2 YYNGEE. V gave up 0 bases and J gave up 2 bases, with 16 bases separating them. CDR3 residues: CASSVAPYGFFTDTQYF. In nucleotides, the CDR3 is TGTGCCAGCAGCGTAGCCCCCTACGGCTTTTTCACAGATACGCAGTATTTT.

This clone has more than one count but fewer than ten. The gene calls are TRBV13 and TRBJ1-4; weak D call: TRBD1 (5 bases). CDR1 is PRHDT and CDR2 is FYEKMQ in the germline V gene (reference sequence). The CDR3 totals 17 residues. The ends were cut back, 0 bases at V and 7 bases at J, with 18 bases in the middle. CDR3 amino acids: CASSLGHRPTSGEKLFF. In nucleotides, the CDR3 is TGTGCCAGCAGCTTAGGCCACAGGCCAACCTCAGGTGAAAAACTGTTTTTT.

The chain uses TRBV30 and TRBJ1-2; TRBD1 matches at 11 bases. Germline V gene sequence: CDR1 GTSNPN, CDR2 SVGIG (reference sequence). The CDR3 sequence is 13 residues long. In nucleotides, the CDR3 is TGTGGCGAGATGGGACAGGGGGGCTCCGGCTACACCTTC. Protein: CGEMGQGGSGYTF.

The chain uses TRBV19 and TRBJ2-7; 12 bases fit TRBD2. This CDR3 is built from 15 residues. Germline lookup yields CDR1 LNHDA and CDR2 SQIVND (reference sequence). After removal of 10 bases from V and 6 bases from J, the junction contained 13 bases not matched to a gene. CDR3 residues: CATRTSGAPPVEQYF. Here the CDR3 DNA reads TGTGCCACAAGGACTAGCGGGGCCCCTCCGGTCGAGCAGTACTTC.

The chain uses TRBV11-3 and TRBJ2-7, with D possibly TRBD2 on 5 matching bases. The germline CDR1 and CDR2 sequences are SGHNT and YENEEA. Trimming pared 4 bases from V and 2 bases from J, leaving 12 bases between. This CDR3 is 14 amino acids long. The CDR3 coding sequence is TGTGCCAGCAGCTCCAGAGGGATACCCTACGAGCAGTACTTC. This translates into CASSSRGIPYEQYF.

The rearrangement uses TRBV11-2 and TRBJ1-2, with D hard to call. Germline CDR1 SGHAT, CDR2 FQNNGV. Trimming cost V 1 base and J 7 bases, with 13 bases left between them. The CDR3 totals 14 residues. The CDR3 reads CASSLVKGIGGYTF. In DNA form, the CDR3 reads TGTGCCAGCAGCTTAGTTAAAGGGATCGGTGGCTACACCTTC.

The chain employs TRBV5-5 and TRBJ2-7, with 7 bases that match TRBD1. With V trimmed by 3 bases and J by 1 base, 4 bases remained unmatched. Looked up from germline, CDR1 is SGHKS and CDR2 is YYEKEE (reference sequence). The CDR3 is 14 amino acids. CDR3 sequence (DNA): TGTGCCAGCAGCTCTTGGACAGGTTCCTACGAGCAGTACTTC. The encoded protein is CASSSWTGSYEQYF.

The chain is built from TRBV7-9 and TRBJ1-2; 8 bases line up with TRBD1. Germline V CDR1 and CDR2: SEHNR, FQNEAQ (reference sequence). Trimming took 1 base from V and 0 from J; bases not matched to a gene: 10. CDR3 length: 18 amino acids. The CDR3 bases are TGTGCCAGCAGCTTAGGGGAGGACAGGGCCGATTCTAACTATGGCTACACCTTC. Protein product: CASSLGEDRADSNYGYTF. The complete variable domain, with remaining parts taken from reference TRBV7-9 and TRBJ1-2, reads DTGVSQNPRHKITKRGQNVTFRCDPISEHNRLYWYRQTLGQGPEFLTYFQNEAQLEKSRLLSDRFSAERPKGSFSTLEIQRTEQGDSAMYLCASSLGEDRADSNYGYTFGSGTRLTVV.

V and J are TRBV11-2 and TRBJ2-7; the D is unclear. Between the trimmed V and J ends, which lost 0 bases and 3 bases, there was a span of 9 bases. Germline loops: CDR1 SGHAT, CDR2 FQNNGV. The CDR3 is made up of 14 amino acids. CDR3 protein: CASSLEVLDYEQYF. The CDR3 coding sequence is TGTGCCAGCAGCTTAGAGGTACTCGACTACGAGCAGTACTTC. The full variable domain, in which reference TRBV11-2 and TRBJ2-7 provide the parts outside the CDR3, is EAGVAQSPRYKIIEKRQSVAFWCNPISGHATLYWYQQILGQGPKLLIQFQNNGVVDDSQLPKDRFSAERLKGVDSTLKIQPAKLEDSAVYLCASSLEVLDYEQYFGPGTRLTVT.

The chain joins TRBV27 to TRBJ2-5, with TRBD2 identical over 8 bases. The CDR3 spans 15 residues. J was trimmed by 4 bases and V by 3 bases; bases with no gene match: 7. Germline CDR1 MNHEY, CDR2 SMNVEV (reference sequence). The CDR3 DNA is TGTGCCAGCAGTTTCTGGGCGGGGGGAGGAGAGACCCAGTACTTC. Its translation: CASSFWAGGGETQYF.

This clone was seen just once. The chain uses TRBV12-2 and TRBJ1-5; the table names TRBD1, a call not compared with the DNA. TRBV12-2 is deemed a pseudogene. This CDR3 spans 15 amino acids. This CDR3 is CASRQQGAQGQPQHF. The CDR3 DNA sequence: TGTGCAAGTCGCCAACAGGGGGCGCAGGGTCAGCCCCAGCATTTT.

This clone was seen a few times. V usage is TRBV12-3 or TRBV12-4 and J usage is TRBJ2-2, with unresolved D. This CDR3 contains 9 residues. V was pared by 9 bases and J by 9 bases, with 5 bases between. The CDR3 DNA follows: TGTGCCAGTGGACGGGAGCTGTTTTTT. It specifies CASGRELFF.

The rearrangement links TRBV9 to TRBJ1-2; D perhaps matches TRBD1 (6 bases). CDR3 length: 16 residues. Trimming took 0 bases from V and 4 from J, leaving 16 bases between them. CDR1 is SGDLS, CDR2 YYNGEE, per germline. This chain's CDR3 is CASSVGGRTVGYGYTF. The DNA for the CDR3 is TGTGCCAGCAGCGTAGGGGGACGGACAGTCGGCTATGGCTACACCTTC.

Here the CDR3 DNA reads TGTGCCAGCAGCTTAGGACGCCTAGGAAACAATGAGCAGTTCTTC. Translating gives CASSLGRLGNNEQFF. The J gene is TRBJ2-1, the V gene TRBV11-2; no definite D call. CDR1 and CDR2 (germline): SGHAT, FQNNGV. Trimming pared 1 base from V and 5 bases from J, leaving 12 bases between. CDR3 length: 15 residues. Drawing the rest from reference TRBV11-2 and TRBJ2-1, the complete variable domain is EAGVAQSPRYKIIEKRQSVAFWCNPISGHATLYWYQQILGQGPKLLIQFQNNGVVDDSQLPKDRFSAERLKGVDSTLKIQPAKLEDSAVYLCASSLGRLGNNEQFFGPGTRLTVL.

The DNA of the CDR3 is TGTGCCAGCAGTGTTGGGGGTAATGAGCAGTTCTTC. Translation gives CASSVGGNEQFF. V and J are TRBV2 and TRBJ2-1, with D tentatively TRBD1 or TRBD2 (5 bases each). The CDR3 is 12 residues long. The germline CDR1 and CDR2 sequences are SNHLY and FYNNEI. V was shortened by 4 bases and J by 7 bases, with 8 bases between the two germline ends.

The chain uses TRBV2 and TRBJ1-3, with D unresolved. CDR1 is SNHLY and CDR2 is FYNNEI in the germline V gene. Trimming left V 2 bases short and J 0 bases short, with 14 bases between. This CDR3 has 17 residues. CDR3 region: CASSERRVSSSGNTIYF. The CDR3 DNA is TGTGCCAGCAGTGAAAGGAGGGTCTCCAGCTCTGGAAACACCATATATTTT.

The chain carries TRBV11-2 and TRBJ1-2; weak D call: TRBD1 (5 bases). Trimming removed 1 base at V and 4 bases at J, with 13 bases between. Germline CDR1 and CDR2: SGHAT and FQNNGV. CDR3 length: 15 residues. The CDR3 DNA reads as TGTGCCAGCAGCTTAGCCGCCTGGGGGACCTATGGCTACACCTTC. Translated, it gives CASSLAAWGTYGYTF.

The chain uses TRBV10-1 and TRBJ2-1; tentative D call: TRBD1 (5 bases). The CDR3 runs to 12 residues. V lost 3 bases to trimming and J lost 7 bases, with 7 bases between them. CDR1 WNHNN and CDR2 SYGVQD come from the germline V gene (reference sequence). The DNA for the CDR3 is TGCGCCAGCAGTGACAGGGTGAATGAGCAGTTCTTC. It is translated as CASSDRVNEQFF.

This clone was seen a single time. CDR3 in DNA: TGCGCCAGCAGCTTAATGGGGGCAGAAGAGCAGTTCTTC. Amino acid sequence: CASSLMGAEEQFF. This sequence joins TRBV5-1 and TRBJ2-1, with a weak D call TRBD1 (6 bases). V was trimmed by 2 bases and J by 10 bases, leaving 13 bases between them. This CDR3 has 13 residues. Germline loops: CDR1 SGHRS, CDR2 YFSETQ.

The gene calls are TRBV19 and TRBJ1-2, with TRBD1 matching over 7 bases. Germline V CDR1 and CDR2: LNHDA, SQIVND (reference sequence). With V trimmed by 9 bases and J by 6 bases, 16 bases remained unmatched. CDR3 length equals 15 residues. This chain's CDR3 is CARPRQGSLGNGYTF. DNA for the CDR3: TGTGCCAGGCCCCGACAGGGATCGCTTGGGAATGGCTACACCTTC.

V and J are TRBV25-1 and TRBJ2-7, with 11 bases lining up with TRBD2. The trim removed 0 bases at V and 3 bases at J, leaving 10 bases unmatched. This CDR3 has 18 residues. The germline CDR1 and CDR2 sequences are MGHDK and SYGVNS. The CDR3 region has the DNA TGTGCCAGCAGTGAATATGAACTAGCGGGAGTTTGGGGCTACGAGCAGTACTTC. Its translation is CASSEYELAGVWGYEQYF.